This T cell receptor (beta chain) was obtained from a study of human T cells and chemical hapten exposure. Across the study: Small differences in pooled library volume mainly drove the variation in TCR yields per sample. Study-wide results and limits: In comparison with controls, expanded TCRs gave rise to a significantly larger number of large CDR3 similarity clusters. The donors suffered from alopecia, so their immune response may not match that of healthy people.

In the source study's methods: Samples contained a median of around 89,000 TCRs, with a range of roughly 23,224 to 700,000. TCRdb re-derived calls from the RACE reads in MiXCR, one entry per CDR3 protein. TCRdb, not the original authors, processed these V and J calls. The data show fewer than 130,000 distinct CDR3 sequences, approximately 10% seen once. This clonotype occurred a few times. No antigen is known for it. Documented time point: patch test 1, 2 weeks after DPC sensitization. Treatment meaning: therapeutic diphenylcyclopropenone sensitization with weekly scalp DPC. The CDR3 is 14 residues long. V dropped 7 bases and J dropped 0; count of bases not matched to a gene: 2.

The chain is built from TRBV12-3 or TRBV12-4 and TRBJ2-2, with TRBD2 matching 7 bases. This sample comprised whole blood, obtained in connection with sensitization to the hapten diphenylcyclopropenone (DPC). This clonotype was sampled from a woman in her thirties or forties with alopecia areata. Some clones in this sample may be carry-over from other donors' samples. This CDR3 is CASTRGANTGELFF. CDR3 DNA: TGTGCCAGCACCCGGGGGGCGAACACCGGGGAGCTGTTTTTT.